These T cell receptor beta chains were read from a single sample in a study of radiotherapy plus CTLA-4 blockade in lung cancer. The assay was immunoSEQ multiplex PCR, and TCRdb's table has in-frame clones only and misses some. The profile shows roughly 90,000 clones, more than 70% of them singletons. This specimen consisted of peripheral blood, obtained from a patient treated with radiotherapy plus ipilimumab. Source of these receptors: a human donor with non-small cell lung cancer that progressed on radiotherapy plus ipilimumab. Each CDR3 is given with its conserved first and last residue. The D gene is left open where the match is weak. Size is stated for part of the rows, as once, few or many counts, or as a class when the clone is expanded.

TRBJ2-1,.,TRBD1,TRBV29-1,CSVSTGSGEQFF,TGCAGCGTCTCGACAGGGTCAGGTGAGCAGTTCTTC
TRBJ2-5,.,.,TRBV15,CATSRDPGVSQGTQYF,TGTGCCACCAGCAGAGATCCCGGGGTGTCGCAGGGGACCCAGTACTTC
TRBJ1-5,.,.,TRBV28,CASSLELNRDSNQPQHF,TGTGCCAGCAGTTTAGAGCTGAACAGGGATAGCAATCAGCCCCAGCATTTT
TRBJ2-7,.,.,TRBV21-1,CASSKWSQSVYEQYF,TGTGCCAGCAGCAAATGGTCGCAGTCGGTCTACGAGCAGTACTTC
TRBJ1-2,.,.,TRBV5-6,CASSFESRGPRDYGYTF,TGTGCCAGCAGCTTCGAGTCACGGGGGCCGAGGGACTATGGCTACACCTTC
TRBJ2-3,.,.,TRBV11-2,CASSSGTLRTDTQYF,TGTGCCAGCAGCTCTGGGACCCTCCGCACAGATACGCAGTATTTT
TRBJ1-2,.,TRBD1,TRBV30,CAWVRDRLYGYTF,TGTGCCTGGGTCCGGGACAGGCTTTATGGCTACACCTTC
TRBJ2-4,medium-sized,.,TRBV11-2,CASSGGENIQYF,TGTGCCAGCAGCGGGGGTGAGAACATTCAGTACTTC
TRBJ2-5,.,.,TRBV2,CAREQQGRETQYF,TGTGCCAGGGAACAACAGGGCAGGGAGACCCAGTACTTC
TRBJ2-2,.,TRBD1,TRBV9,CASTGTGNTGELFF,TGTGCCAGCACCGGGACAGGGAACACCGGGGAGCTGTTTTTT
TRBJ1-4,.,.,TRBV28,CASSLRQVNEKLFF,TGTGCCAGCAGTTTGAGACAGGTTAATGAAAAACTGTTTTTT
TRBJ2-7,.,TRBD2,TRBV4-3,CASSLIWGREYEQYF,TGCGCCAGCAGCCTGATTTGGGGGAGGGAGTACGAGCAGTACTTC
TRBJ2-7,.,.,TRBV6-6,CASSYIGEQYF,TGTGCCAGCAGTTACATTGGCGAGCAGTACTTC
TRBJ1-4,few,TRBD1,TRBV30,CAWSVRGQAFEKLFF,TGTGCCTGGAGTGTACGCGGACAGGCCTTTGAAAAACTGTTTTTT
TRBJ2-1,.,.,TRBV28,CASSPGDSSYNEQFF,TGTGCCAGCAGTCCGGGGGACAGCTCCTACAATGAGCAGTTCTTC
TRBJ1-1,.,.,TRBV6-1,CASSYGGMNTEAFF,TGTGCCAGCAGTTATGGGGGAATGAACACTGAAGCTTTCTTT
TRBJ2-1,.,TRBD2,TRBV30,CAWSVLAGGPNEQFF,TGTGCCTGGAGTGTACTAGCGGGGGGGCCCAATGAGCAGTTCTTC
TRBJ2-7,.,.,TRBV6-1,CASSERQYYEQYF,TGTGCCAGCAGTGAACGACAGTACTACGAGCAGTACTTC
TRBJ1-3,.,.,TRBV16,CASSRQFSGNTIYF,TGTGCCAGCAGCCGCCAGTTCTCTGGAAACACCATATATTTT
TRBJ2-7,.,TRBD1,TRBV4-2,CASSQRPLGGQGPHEQYF,TGTGCCAGCAGCCAACGACCCCTAGGGGGACAGGGTCCTCACGAGCAGTACTTC
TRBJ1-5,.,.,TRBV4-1,CASSQGSDQPQHF,TGCGCCAGCAGCCAAGGTAGTGATCAGCCCCAGCATTTT
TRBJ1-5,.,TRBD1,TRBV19,CASSWTGEHQPQHF,TGTGCCAGTAGTTGGACAGGGGAGCATCAGCCCCAGCATTTT
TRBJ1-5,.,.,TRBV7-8,CASSPRAEGGYSNQPQHF,TGTGCCAGCAGCCCCCGGGCCGAGGGAGGATATAGCAATCAGCCCCAGCATTTT
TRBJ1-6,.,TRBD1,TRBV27,CASKLGTVNSPLHF,TGTGCCAGCAAACTCGGGACAGTAAATTCACCCCTCCACTTT
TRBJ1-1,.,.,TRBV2,CASSELTVNTEAFF,TGTGCCAGCAGTGAACTGACGGTGAACACTGAAGCTTTCTTT
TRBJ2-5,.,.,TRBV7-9,CASTFLRGAETQYF,TGTGCCAGCACCTTCCTCCGGGGGGCGGAGACCCAGTACTTC
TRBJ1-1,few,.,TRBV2,CASRMPLGTEAFF,TGTGCCAGTCGTATGCCCTTGGGAACTGAAGCTTTCTTT
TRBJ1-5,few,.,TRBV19,CASSARGPQHF,TGTGCCAGTAGTGCCAGGGGGCCCCAGCATTTT
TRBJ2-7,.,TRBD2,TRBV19,CASSIVAGLSYEQYF,TGTGCCAGTAGTATAGTAGCGGGACTCTCCTACGAGCAGTACTTC
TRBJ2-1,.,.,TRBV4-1,CASSPLPGGWSNEQFF,TGCGCCAGCAGCCCGCTACCGGGGGGCTGGAGCAATGAGCAGTTCTTC
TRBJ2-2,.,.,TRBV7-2,CASNLQGGELFF,TGTGCCAGCAACCTCCAAGGCGGGGAGCTGTTTTTT
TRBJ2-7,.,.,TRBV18,CASSPPGLTYEQYF,TGTGCCAGCTCACCTCCGGGATTAACCTACGAGCAGTACTTC
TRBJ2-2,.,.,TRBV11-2,CGSGANTGELFF,TGTGGATCGGGGGCGAACACCGGGGAGCTGTTTTTT
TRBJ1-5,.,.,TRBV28,CASSLMVLYSNQPQHF,TGTGCCAGCAGTTTAATGGTGTTATATAGCAATCAGCCCCAGCATTTT
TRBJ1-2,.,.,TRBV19,CASRINRASRYGYTF,TGTGCCAGTAGGATTAACAGGGCCTCGAGGTACGGCTACACCTTC
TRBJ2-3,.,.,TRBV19,CASSRGGSSAVGTDTQYF,TGTGCCAGTAGCCGCGGTGGCAGCTCTGCAGTGGGCACAGATACGCAGTATTTT
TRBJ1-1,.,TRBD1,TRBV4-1,CASSRGTGLGTEAFF,TGCGCCAGCAGCCGGGGGACAGGGTTGGGCACTGAAGCTTTCTTT
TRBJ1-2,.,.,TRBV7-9,CASSLAGGGSNYGYTF,TGTGCCAGCAGCCTCGCAGGAGGCGGGTCAAACTATGGCTACACCTTC
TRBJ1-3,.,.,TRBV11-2,CASNLAGSGNTIYF,TGTGCCAGCAACCTCGCCGGGTCTGGAAACACCATATATTTT
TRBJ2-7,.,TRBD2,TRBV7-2,CASSLWGSGSSEQYF,TGTGCCAGCAGCTTATGGGGTAGCGGGAGTTCCGAGCAGTACTTC
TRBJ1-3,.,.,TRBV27,CASSSDSGNTIYF,TGTGCCAGCAGTTCCGACTCTGGAAACACCATATATTTT
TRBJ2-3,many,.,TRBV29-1,CSVRTGTDTQYF,TGCAGCGTTAGAACAGGCACAGATACGCAGTATTTT
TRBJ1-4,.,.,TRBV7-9,CASSSNPDSTTNEKLFF,TGTGCCAGCAGCTCTAATCCGGACAGCACAACTAATGAAAAACTGTTTTTT
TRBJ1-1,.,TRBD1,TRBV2,CASSEKAGGGEAFF,TGTGCCAGCAGTGAAAAGGCAGGGGGCGGTGAAGCTTTCTTT
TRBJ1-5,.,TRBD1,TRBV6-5,CASHPGQGRHQPQHF,TGTGCCTCGCATCCGGGACAGGGAAGGCATCAGCCCCAGCATTTT
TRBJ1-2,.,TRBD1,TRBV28,CASSLGQGRRDYGYTF,TGTGCCAGCAGTCTCGGACAGGGACGGCGAGACTATGGCTACACCTTC
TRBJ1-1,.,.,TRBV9,CASSVASEGEAFF,TGTGCCAGCAGCGTAGCGAGCGAGGGAGAAGCTTTCTTT
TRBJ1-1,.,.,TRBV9,CASSATGLMNTEAFF,TGTGCCAGCAGCGCAACGGGACTCATGAACACTGAAGCTTTCTTT
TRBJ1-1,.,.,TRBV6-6,CASTPGGEMGTEAFF,TGTGCCAGCACTCCTGGGGGGGAAATGGGCACTGAAGCTTTCTTT
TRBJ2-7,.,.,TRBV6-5,CASSTHRSPYEQYF,TGTGCCAGCAGTACGCACAGGAGTCCCTACGAGCAGTACTTC
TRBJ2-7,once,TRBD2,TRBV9,CASSVGLAGEGEQYF,TGTGCCAGCAGCGTCGGACTAGCGGGGGAGGGCGAGCAGTACTTC
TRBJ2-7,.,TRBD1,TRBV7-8,CASSWTGGIYEQYF,TGTGCCAGCAGCTGGACAGGGGGTATCTACGAGCAGTACTTC
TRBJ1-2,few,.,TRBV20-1,CSARAGYGYTF,TGCAGTGCTAGAGCGGGGTATGGCTACACCTTC